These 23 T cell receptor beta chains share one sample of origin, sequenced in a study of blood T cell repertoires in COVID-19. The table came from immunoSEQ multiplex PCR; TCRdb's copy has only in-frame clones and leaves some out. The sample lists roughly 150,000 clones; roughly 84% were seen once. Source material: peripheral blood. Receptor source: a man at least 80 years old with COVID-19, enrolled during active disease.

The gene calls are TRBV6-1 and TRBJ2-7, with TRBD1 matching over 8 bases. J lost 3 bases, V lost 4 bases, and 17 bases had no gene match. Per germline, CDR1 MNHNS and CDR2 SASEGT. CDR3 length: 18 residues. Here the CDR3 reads CASSGGRTGTGFYYEQYF. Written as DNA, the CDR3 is TGTGCCAGCAGTGGGGGACGAACCGGGACAGGATTTTACTACGAGCAGTACTTC.

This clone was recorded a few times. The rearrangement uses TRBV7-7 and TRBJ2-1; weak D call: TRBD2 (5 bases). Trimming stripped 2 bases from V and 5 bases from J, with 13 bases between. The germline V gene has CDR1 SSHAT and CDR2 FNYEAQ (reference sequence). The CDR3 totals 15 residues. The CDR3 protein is CASSLRSDWNNEQFF. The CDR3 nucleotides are TGTGCCAGCAGCTTAAGGTCGGACTGGAACAATGAGCAGTTCTTC. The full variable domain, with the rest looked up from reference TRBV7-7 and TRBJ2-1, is GAGVSQSPRYKVTKRGQDVTLRCDPISSHATLYWYQQALGQGPEFLTYFNYEAQPDKSGLPSDRFSAERPEGSISTLTIQRTEQRDSAMYRCASSLRSDWNNEQFFGPGTRLTVL.

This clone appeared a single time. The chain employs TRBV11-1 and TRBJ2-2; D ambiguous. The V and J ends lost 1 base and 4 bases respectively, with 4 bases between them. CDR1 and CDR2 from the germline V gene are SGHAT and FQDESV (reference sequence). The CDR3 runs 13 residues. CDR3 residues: CASSLGSTGELFF. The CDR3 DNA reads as TGTGCCAGCAGCTTAGGGAGCACCGGGGAGCTGTTTTTT. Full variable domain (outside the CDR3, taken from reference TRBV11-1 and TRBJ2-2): EAEVAQSPRYKITEKSQAVAFWCDPISGHATLYWYRQILGQGPELLVQFQDESVVDDSQLPKDRFSAERLKGVDSTLKIQPAELGDSAMYLCASSLGSTGELFFGEGSRLTVL.

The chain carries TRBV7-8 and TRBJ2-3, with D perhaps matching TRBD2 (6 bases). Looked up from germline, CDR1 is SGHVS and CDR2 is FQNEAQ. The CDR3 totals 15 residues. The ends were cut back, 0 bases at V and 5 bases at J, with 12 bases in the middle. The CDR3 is CASSLALTSRDTQYF. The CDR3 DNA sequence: TGTGCCAGCAGCTTAGCGTTGACTAGTCGAGATACGCAGTATTTT.

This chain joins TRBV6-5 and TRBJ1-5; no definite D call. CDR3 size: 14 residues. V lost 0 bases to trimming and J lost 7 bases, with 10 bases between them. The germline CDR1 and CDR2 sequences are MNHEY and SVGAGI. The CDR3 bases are TGTGCCAGCAGTTACTCTGGCAGAATCCAGCCCCAGCATTTT. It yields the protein CASSYSGRIQPQHF.

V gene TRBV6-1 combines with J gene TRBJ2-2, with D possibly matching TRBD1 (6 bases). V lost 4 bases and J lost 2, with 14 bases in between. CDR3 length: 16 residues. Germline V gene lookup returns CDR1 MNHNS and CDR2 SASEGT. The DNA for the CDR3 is TGTGCCAGCAGTGCCAGGGGTATCGCAAACACCGGGGAGCTGTTTTTT. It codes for CASSARGIANTGELFF.

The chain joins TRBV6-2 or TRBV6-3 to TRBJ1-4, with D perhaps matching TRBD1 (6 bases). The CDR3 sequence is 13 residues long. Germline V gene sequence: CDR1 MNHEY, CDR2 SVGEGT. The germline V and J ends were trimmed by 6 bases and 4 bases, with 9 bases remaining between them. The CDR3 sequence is CASSGQRNEKLFF. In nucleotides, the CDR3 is TGTGCCAGCAGCGGACAGCGTAATGAAAAACTGTTTTTT.

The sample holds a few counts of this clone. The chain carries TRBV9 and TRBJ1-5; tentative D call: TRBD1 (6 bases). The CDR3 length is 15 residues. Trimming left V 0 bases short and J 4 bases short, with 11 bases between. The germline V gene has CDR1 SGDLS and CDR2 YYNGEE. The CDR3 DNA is TGTGCCAGCAGCGTAGACGGGCAGGGGAATCAGCCCCAGCATTTT. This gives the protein CASSVDGQGNQPQHF.

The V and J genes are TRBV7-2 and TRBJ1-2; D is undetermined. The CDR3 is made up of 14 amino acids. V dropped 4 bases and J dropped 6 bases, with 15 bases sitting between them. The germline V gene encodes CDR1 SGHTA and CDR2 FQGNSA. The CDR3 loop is CASSSPVAVNGYTF. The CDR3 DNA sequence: TGTGCCAGCAGCTCACCCGTGGCAGTCAATGGCTACACCTTC.

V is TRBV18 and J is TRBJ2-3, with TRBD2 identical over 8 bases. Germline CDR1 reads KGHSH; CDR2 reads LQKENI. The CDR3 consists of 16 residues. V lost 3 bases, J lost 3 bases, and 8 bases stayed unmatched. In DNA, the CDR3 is TGTGCCAGCTCACCTATCCCGGGACTAGGTACAGATACGCAGTATTTT. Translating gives CASSPIPGLGTDTQYF.

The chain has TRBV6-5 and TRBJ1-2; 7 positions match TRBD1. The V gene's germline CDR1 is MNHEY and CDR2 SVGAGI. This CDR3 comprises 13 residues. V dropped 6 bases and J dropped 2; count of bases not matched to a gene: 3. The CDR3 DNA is TGTGCCAGCAGAGTGACAGGGAACTATGGCTACACCTTC. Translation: CASRVTGNYGYTF.

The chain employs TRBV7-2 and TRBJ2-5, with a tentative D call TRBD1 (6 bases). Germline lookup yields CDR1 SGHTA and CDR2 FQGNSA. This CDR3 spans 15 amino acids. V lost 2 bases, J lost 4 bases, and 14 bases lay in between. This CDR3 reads CASSLPTGSTETQYF. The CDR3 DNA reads TGTGCCAGCAGCTTACCCACAGGGTCCACAGAGACCCAGTACTTC.

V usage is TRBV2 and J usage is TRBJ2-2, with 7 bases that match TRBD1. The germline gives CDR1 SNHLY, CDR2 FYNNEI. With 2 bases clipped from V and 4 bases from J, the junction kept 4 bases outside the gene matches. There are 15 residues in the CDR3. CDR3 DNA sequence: TGTGCCAGCAGTGAAATCCAGGGGGTCACCGGGGAGCTGTTTTTT. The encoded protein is CASSEIQGVTGELFF.

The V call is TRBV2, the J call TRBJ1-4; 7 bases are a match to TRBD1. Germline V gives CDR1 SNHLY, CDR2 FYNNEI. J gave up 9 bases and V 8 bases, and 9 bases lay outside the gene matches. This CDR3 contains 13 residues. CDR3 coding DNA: TGTGCCAGCTGGGGACAGAGCATACAAAAACTGTTTTTT. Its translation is CASWGQSIQKLFF.

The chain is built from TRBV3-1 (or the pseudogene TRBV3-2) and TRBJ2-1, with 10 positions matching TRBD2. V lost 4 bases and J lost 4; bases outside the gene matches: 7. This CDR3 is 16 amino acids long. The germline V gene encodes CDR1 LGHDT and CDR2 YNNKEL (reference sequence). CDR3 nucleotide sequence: TGTGCCAGCAGCCCGAGCAGCGGGGGGGCGTACAATGAGCAGTTCTTC. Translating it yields CASSPSSGGAYNEQFF.

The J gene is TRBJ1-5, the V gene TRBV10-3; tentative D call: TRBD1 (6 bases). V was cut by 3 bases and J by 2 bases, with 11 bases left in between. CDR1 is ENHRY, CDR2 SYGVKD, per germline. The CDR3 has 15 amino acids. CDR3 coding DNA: TGTGCCATCAGTGATTACAGGGAAGGCAATCAGCCCCAGCATTTT. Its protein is CAISDYREGNQPQHF.

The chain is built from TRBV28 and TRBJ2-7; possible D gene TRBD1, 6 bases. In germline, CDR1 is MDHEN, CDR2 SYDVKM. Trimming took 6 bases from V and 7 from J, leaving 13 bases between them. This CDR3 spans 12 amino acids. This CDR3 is CASSRGQIEQYF. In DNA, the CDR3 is TGTGCCAGCAGCCGAGGACAGATAGAGCAGTACTTC.

The CDR3: CASSLGQGARTEAFF. In DNA form, the CDR3 reads TGTGCCAGCAGCCTGGGACAGGGGGCGCGGACTGAAGCTTTCTTT. The chain is built from TRBV3-1 (or the pseudogene TRBV3-2) and TRBJ1-1; 12 nucleotides line up with TRBD1. The CDR3 is 15 amino acids. The germline V gene has CDR1 LGHDT and CDR2 YNNKEL (reference sequence). V trimming: 4 bases; J trimming: 5 bases; junction bases outside the gene matches: 5.

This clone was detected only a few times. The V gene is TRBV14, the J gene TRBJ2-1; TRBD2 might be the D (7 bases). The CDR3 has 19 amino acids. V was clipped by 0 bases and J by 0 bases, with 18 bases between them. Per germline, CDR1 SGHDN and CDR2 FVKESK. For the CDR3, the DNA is TGTGCCAGCAGCCAAGATCGGCGGGGGCGATCCTCCTCCTACAATGAGCAGTTCTTC. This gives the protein CASSQDRRGRSSSYNEQFF.

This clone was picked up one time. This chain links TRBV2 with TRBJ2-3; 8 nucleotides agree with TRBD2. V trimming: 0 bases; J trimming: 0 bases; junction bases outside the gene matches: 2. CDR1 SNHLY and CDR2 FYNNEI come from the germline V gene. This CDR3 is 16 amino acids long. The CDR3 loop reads CASSEAGGGSTDTQYF. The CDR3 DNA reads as TGTGCCAGCAGTGAAGCAGGCGGGGGGAGCACAGATACGCAGTATTTT. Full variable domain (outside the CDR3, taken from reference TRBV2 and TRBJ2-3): EPEVTQTPSHQVTQMGQEVILRCVPISNHLYFYWYRQILGQKVEFLVSFYNNEISEKSEIFDDQFSVERPDGSNFTLKIRSTKLEDSAMYFCASSEAGGGSTDTQYFGPGTRLTVL.

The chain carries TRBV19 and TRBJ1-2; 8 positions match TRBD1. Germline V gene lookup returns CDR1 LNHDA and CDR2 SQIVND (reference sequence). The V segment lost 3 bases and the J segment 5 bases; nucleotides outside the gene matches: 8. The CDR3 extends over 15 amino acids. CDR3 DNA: TGTGCCAGTAGTATGGACAGGGTGGCTGTTTATGGCTACACCTTC. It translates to CASSMDRVAVYGYTF.

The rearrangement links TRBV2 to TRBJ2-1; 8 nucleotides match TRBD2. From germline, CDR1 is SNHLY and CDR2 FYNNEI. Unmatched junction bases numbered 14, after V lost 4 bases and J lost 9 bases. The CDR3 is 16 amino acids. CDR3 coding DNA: TGTGCCAGCAGTGGGGTAATAGCGGGGAACGGGGTTGAGCAGTTCTTC. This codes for CASSGVIAGNGVEQFF.

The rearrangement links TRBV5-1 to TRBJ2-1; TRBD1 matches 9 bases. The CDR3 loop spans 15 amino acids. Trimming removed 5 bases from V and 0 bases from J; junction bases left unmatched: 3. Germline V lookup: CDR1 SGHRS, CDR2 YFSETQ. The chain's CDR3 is CASRSQGASYNEQFF. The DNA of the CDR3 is TGCGCCAGCAGGTCACAGGGGGCCTCCTACAATGAGCAGTTCTTC.